Below, one T cell receptor beta chain is given with its context. TCRdb reprocessed the RT-PCR reads via MiXCR and lists one record per CDR3 protein. The data show about 540,000 distinct CDR3 sequences, approximately 22% seen once. This entry is derived from a study of response to subunit inactivated influenza vaccine. The CDR3 sequence is 16 residues long. Germline V lookup: CDR1 MNHEY, CDR2 SVGEGT. Between the trimmed V and J ends, which lost 7 bases and 4 bases, there was a span of 23 bases. The same data also contributed to another study, on T cells expressing NK-cell markers. That study reports: Researchers built TCR beta cDNA using 5'RACE template switching with UMIs. Sorted CD3+CD56-NKG2C+, CD3+CD56+NKG2C- and CD3+CD56+NKG2C+ T cells were the source of the TCR beta repertoires. Several donors showed these clonotypes also leading the CD3+CD56-NKG2C+ fraction.

The TCR sequence derives from a man aged 45-65 years who received an inactivated influenza vaccine. Material: CD4+ T cells sorted from PBMCs, obtained 11 to 12 days after vaccination. The chain uses TRBV6-2 or TRBV6-3 and TRBJ2-7, with D perhaps matching TRBD1 or TRBD2 (6 bases each). The CDR3 spells CASTFTPDLGGYEQYF. The DNA of the CDR3 is TGTGCCAGCACTTTCACCCCGGATTTAGGGGGGTACGAGCAGTACTTC.